This TCR beta chain was captured in a study of cytomegalovirus exposure and HLA in healthy donors. The PCR contained 60 Vbeta and 13 Jbeta primers. TCRdb's table, derived via immunoSEQ multiplex PCR, lists solely in-frame clones and lacks some. Of roughly 200,000 clones listed, about 82% are singletons. About this clone: Its cognate antigen is unknown.

CDR1 and CDR2 from the germline V gene are SGHVS and FNYEAQ. The CDR3 is 15 amino acids. Trimming stripped 1 base from V and 2 bases from J, with 12 bases between. Broader study findings: Later analysis identified a missense DCLRE1C variant that was linked to TCR beta V- and J-gene trimming.

This receptor was taken from a woman in her 50s in good health and CMV-seronegative. This sequence joins TRBV7-6 and TRBJ2-7; tentative D call: TRBD1 (6 bases). The sample consisted of PBMCs. The CDR3 nucleotides read TGTGCCAGCAGCTTAGGGGCAGGGGTTGCCTACGAGCAGTACTTC. Protein: CASSLGAGVAYEQYF.